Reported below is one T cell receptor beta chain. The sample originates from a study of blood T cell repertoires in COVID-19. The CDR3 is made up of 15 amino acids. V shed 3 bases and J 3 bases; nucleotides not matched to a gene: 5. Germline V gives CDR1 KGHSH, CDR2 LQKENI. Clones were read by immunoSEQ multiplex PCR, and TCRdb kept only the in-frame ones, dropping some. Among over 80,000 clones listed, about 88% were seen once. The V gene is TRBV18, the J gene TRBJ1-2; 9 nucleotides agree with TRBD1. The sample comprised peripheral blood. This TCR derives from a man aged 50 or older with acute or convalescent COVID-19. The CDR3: CASSPAGQGHYGYTF. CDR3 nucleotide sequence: TGTGCCAGCTCACCCGCGGGACAGGGTCACTATGGCTACACCTTC.